Sequencing of this T cell receptor (beta chain) was carried out in a study of beta chain features in type 1 diabetes. Background on the study: On cell yields, gender and age, patients and healthy donors were similar.

Study-wide points: PCR might favor shorter templates, but any such skew would affect patients and controls equally. Compared with healthy donors, patients appeared to share more similar naive, central memory and regulatory TCRB repertoires.

Every sorted population was more than 95% pure. This clone was seen a handful of times. Its antigen is not identified. cDNA synthesis used the whole RNA isolate, giving expressed TCRB sequences. Only in-frame clones appear in the TCRdb table, and some are missing; sequencing was by immunoSEQ multiplex PCR. Of roughly 500,000 clones listed, roughly an eighth are singletons. The sample consisted of naive CD4+ T cells from blood. The sequence was collected from a woman younger than 35 in good health.

Written as DNA, the CDR3 is TGTGCCAGCAGCCCGCGGGGGACTCTCTCCTACAATGAGCAGTTCTTC. Amino acid sequence: CASSPRGTLSYNEQFF. The genes are TRBV13 and TRBJ2-1, with TRBD2 matching over 7 bases. The CDR3 contains 16 residues. Germline V lookup: CDR1 PRHDT, CDR2 FYEKMQ (reference sequence). The trim removed 5 bases at V and 0 bases at J, leaving 7 bases unmatched.